The rows below give T cell receptor beta chains drawn from one sample of a study of blood T cell repertoires in COVID-19. Assay: immunoSEQ multiplex PCR; the TCRdb copy retains only in-frame clones and omits some. The sample includes around 100,000 clones, around four fifths of them seen just once. The specimen sequenced was peripheral blood. These receptors were collected from a man between 45 and 60 years old with active or convalescent COVID-19. Both conserved end residues are part of each CDR3. D genes are given only for firm matches. Rows give clone size only sometimes, using once, few, many, or a class for an expanded clone.

clone_size,j_call,d_call,v_call,cdr3_length,cdr3_aa,cdr3_nt
once,TRBJ1-2,TRBD1,TRBV11-1,16,CASSLASGTGVDGYTF,TGTGCCAGCAGCTTGGCTTCCGGGACAGGGGTCGATGGCTACACCTTC
-,TRBJ2-2,TRBD2,TRBV9,16,CASSVFPSGNTGELFF,TGTGCCAGCAGCGTCTTTCCTAGCGGAAACACCGGGGAGCTGTTTTTT
-,TRBJ1-1,-,TRBV4-1,16,CASSQGRALRNTEAFF,TGCGCCAGCAGCCAAGGGCGGGCCCTCCGGAACACTGAAGCTTTCTTT
once,TRBJ1-5,-,TRBV15,15,CATSKSPGDNQPQHF,TGTGCCACCAGCAAGTCGCCAGGCGACAATCAGCCCCAGCATTTT
-,TRBJ1-2,-,TRBV6-1,14,CASSEVRAGYGYTF,TGTGCCAGCAGTGAAGTAAGGGCGGGCTATGGCTACACCTTC
-,TRBJ2-1,TRBD2,TRBV7-9,15,CASSLGLAGDNEQFF,TGTGCCAGCAGCCTAGGACTAGCCGGCGACAATGAGCAGTTCTTC
-,TRBJ2-3,TRBD1,TRBV2,13,CASFRDRGDTQYF,TGTGCCAGTTTCCGGGACAGGGGTGATACGCAGTATTTT
-,TRBJ1-2,-,TRBV12-3/TRBV12-4,13,CASTYEAPGGYTF,TGTGCCAGCACCTATGAGGCCCCCGGTGGCTACACCTTC
-,TRBJ1-1,TRBD1,TRBV10-3,13,CAISESGTVQAFF,TGTGCCATCAGTGAGTCCGGGACAGTCCAAGCTTTCTTT
-,TRBJ2-5,-,TRBV7-7,13,CASSLGGSETQYF,TGTGCTAGCAGCTTAGGAGGGTCGGAGACCCAGTACTTC
-,TRBJ2-7,TRBD2,TRBV27,15,CASSFSGRAPYEQYF,TGTGCCAGCAGTTTTAGCGGGAGGGCCCCCTACGAGCAGTACTTC
-,TRBJ1-2,-,TRBV5-6,15,CASSSSGWGGYGYTF,TGTGCCAGCAGCTCGTCGGGTTGGGGCGGCTATGGCTACACCTTC
-,TRBJ2-3,TRBD2,TRBV15,16,CATSRERAGATDTQYF,TGTGCCACCAGCAGAGAGAGAGCGGGAGCCACAGATACGCAGTATTTT
-,TRBJ1-4,TRBD1,TRBV5-1,15,CASSLMGTGAEKLFF,TGCGCCAGCAGCTTGATGGGGACAGGGGCTGAAAAACTGTTTTTT
-,TRBJ2-3,TRBD1,TRBV5-1,14,CASRRTGGVDTQYF,TGCGCCAGCAGGAGGACAGGGGGCGTAGATACGCAGTATTTT
-,TRBJ1-2,TRBD1,TRBV7-6,16,CASSSGVPGQGDGYTF,TGTGCCAGCAGCTCGGGAGTACCCGGACAGGGAGATGGCTACACCTTC
-,TRBJ2-5,-,TRBV5-1,15,CASSFEGGKGETQYF,TGCGCCAGCAGCTTTGAGGGTGGGAAGGGAGAGACCCAGTACTTC
-,TRBJ2-7,TRBD2,TRBV19,15,CASSVTSGRAYEQYF,TGTGCCAGTAGTGTAACTAGCGGGAGGGCGTACGAGCAGTACTTC
-,TRBJ1-1,-,TRBV5-1,15,CASSTGRDMNTEAFF,TGCGCCAGCAGCACCGGACGGGACATGAACACTGAAGCTTTCTTT
-,TRBJ2-3,-,TRBV5-1,14,CASSPETPTDTQYF,TGCGCCAGCAGCCCAGAGACTCCGACAGATACGCAGTATTTT
-,TRBJ2-7,-,TRBV5-1,13,CASRVDTAYEQYF,TGCGCCAGCAGAGTGGACACGGCCTACGAGCAGTACTTC
-,TRBJ1-1,TRBD1,TRBV4-2,16,CASRGTGGTKDTEAFF,TGTGCCAGCAGAGGGACAGGGGGAACTAAGGACACTGAAGCTTTCTTT
-,TRBJ2-1,-,TRBV7-3,13,CASSSNRGDEQFF,TGTGCCAGCAGCTCAAACCGGGGAGATGAGCAGTTCTTC
once,TRBJ2-3,TRBD2,TRBV6-1,16,CASSDGTSGPTDTQYF,TGTGCCAGCAGTGACGGGACTAGCGGACCCACAGATACGCAGTATTTT
-,TRBJ1-1,TRBD1,TRBV18,14,CASSPGTGGPEAFF,TGTGCCAGCTCACCAGGGACAGGGGGACCTGAAGCTTTCTTT